This T cell receptor (beta chain) comes out of a study of Ad26.COV2.S vaccination and SARS-CoV-2 variants. Study context: Administration of Ad26.COV2.S was intramuscular, either once or twice 56 days apart.

Overall study findings and caveats: Post-vaccination breadth of spike-specific CD8+ and CD4+ T cell responses was reportedly substantial.

The CDR3 covers 18 residues. CDR1 and CDR2 from the germline V gene are LGHDT and YNNKEL (reference sequence). Trimming pared 0 bases from V and 7 bases from J, leaving 23 bases between. Treatment noted: some 20 received Ad26.COV2.S at low or high dose, single or two shots; 5 received placebo; per-sample allocation not given. Samples came from day 63 after the first vaccine or placebo injection. A Boston adult aged 18-55 years was the donor. On this clone: The antigen is not known.

Repertoires were generated with immunoSEQ multiplex PCR, while TCRdb's copy carries only in-frame clones and drops some. The table shows approximately 480,000 clones, with around nine tenths occurring only once. This TCR derives from a person aged 18 to 65 who received the Ad26.COV2.S COVID-19 vaccine or a placebo. The chain couples TRBV3-1 (or the pseudogene TRBV3-2) to TRBJ2-3; unclear D gene. The source was peripheral blood, collected in a trial of Ad26.COV2.S vaccine versus placebo. The CDR3 sequence is CASSQEGSLGAVPNTQYF. The CDR3 bases are TGTGCCAGCAGCCAAGAAGGATCTCTTGGTGCGGTTCCGAATACGCAGTATTTT.